This note documents a single T cell receptor beta chain sequence. Germline V gene data show CDR1 as SGDLS and CDR2 as YYNGEE. Germline trimming cut 3 bases from V and 3 bases from J; bases unmatched to any gene: 2. CDR3 length: 13 amino acids. This sample is part of a study of blood T cell repertoires in COVID-19. Study-level information: The study drew acute and convalescent COVID-19 samples from the United States, Italy and Spain. In each case, the material was cDNA or gDNA derived from T cells, B-cell-depleted T cells, or PBMCs.

Per the original data handling: Counts of nucleated cells, estimated from reference gene primer amplification, were obtained. Generated by immunoSEQ multiplex PCR, the TCRdb table keeps only in-frame clones and is missing some. V, J and clone size reflect that table, while D and trimming were determined from the DNA. Of 110,000 or so clones detected, approximately 85% appear once; the ten largest clones hold around 6%. The Seattle patients joined while their infection was active and were tracked longitudinally afterward. This sequence originates from an older woman with COVID-19, enrolled during active disease. The chain employs TRBV9 and TRBJ1-1; 7 bases are a match to TRBD1. Sequencing was performed on peripheral blood. DNA for the CDR3: TGTGCCAGCAGCGGAACAGGGGACACTGAAGCTTTCTTT. This sequence encodes CASSGTGDTEAFF.